These T cell receptor beta chains were read from a single sample in a study of radiotherapy plus CTLA-4 blockade in lung cancer. Some clones are missing from TCRdb's copy, which holds only in-frame ones; the method was immunoSEQ multiplex PCR. The sample yields 65,000 to 85,000 clones, roughly 80% seen once. The input for sequencing was peripheral blood, taken from a patient treated with radiotherapy plus ipilimumab. The receptors derive from a human donor with non-small cell lung cancer whose response to radiotherapy plus ipilimumab could not be evaluated. Both conserved end residues are part of each CDR3. Each record gives: J gene, V gene, clone size, CDR3 protein. Clone sizes are given selectively: once, few, many, or a class where the clone is expanded.

J: TRBJ1-3; V: TRBV11-1; size: few; CDR3: CASSLAGQGGNTIYF
J: TRBJ1-2; V: TRBV6-5; size: .; CDR3: CASRNSYYGYTF
J: TRBJ1-5; V: TRBV2; size: .; CDR3: CASSEAGGSQPQHF
J: TRBJ1-2; V: TRBV29-1; size: .; CDR3: CSVPDPGGDGYTF
J: TRBJ2-3; V: TRBV4-2; size: .; CDR3: CASSQNSGGAQDTQYF
J: TRBJ2-1; V: TRBV29-1; size: .; CDR3: CSVGRLATGNEQFF
J: TRBJ1-2; V: TRBV7-8; size: .; CDR3: CASSLEKSYGYTF
J: TRBJ2-7; V: TRBV11-2; size: .; CDR3: CASRSGQGAYEQYF
J: TRBJ1-5; V: TRBV28; size: few; CDR3: CASRGQASGQPQHF
J: TRBJ2-1; V: TRBV19; size: .; CDR3: CASSPPGLAGYNEQFF
J: TRBJ2-2; V: TRBV9; size: few; CDR3: CASSAKGGTDTGELFF
J: TRBJ1-5; V: TRBV5-6; size: .; CDR3: CASSLTGIRNQPQHF
J: TRBJ2-1; V: TRBV2; size: .; CDR3: CASSPSSGGWYEQFF
J: TRBJ1-1; V: TRBV5-4; size: few; CDR3: CASSSLGVNTEAFF
J: TRBJ2-2; V: TRBV7-3; size: once; CDR3: CASSLLGGVTGELFF
J: TRBJ1-1; V: TRBV18; size: .; CDR3: CASSHREGTEAFF
J: TRBJ2-1; V: TRBV13; size: .; CDR3: CASTNWGDSYNEQFF